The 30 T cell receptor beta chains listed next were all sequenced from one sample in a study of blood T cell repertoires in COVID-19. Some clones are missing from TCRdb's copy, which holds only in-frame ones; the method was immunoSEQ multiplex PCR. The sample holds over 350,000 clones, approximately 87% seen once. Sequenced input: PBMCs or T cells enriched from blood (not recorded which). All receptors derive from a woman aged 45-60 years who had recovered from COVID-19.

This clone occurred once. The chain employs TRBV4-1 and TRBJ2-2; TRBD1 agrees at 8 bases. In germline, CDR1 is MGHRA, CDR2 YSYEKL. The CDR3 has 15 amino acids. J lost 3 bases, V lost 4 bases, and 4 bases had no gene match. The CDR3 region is CASSREDRDTGELFF. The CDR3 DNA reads TGCGCCAGCAGCCGGGAGGACAGGGACACCGGGGAGCTGTTTTTT.

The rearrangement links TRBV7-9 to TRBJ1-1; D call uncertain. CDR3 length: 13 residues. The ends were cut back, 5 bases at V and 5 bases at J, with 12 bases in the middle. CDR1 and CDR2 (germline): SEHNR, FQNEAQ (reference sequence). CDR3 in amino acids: CASSPREVTEAFF. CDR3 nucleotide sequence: TGTGCCAGCAGCCCCCGGGAGGTAACTGAAGCTTTCTTT.

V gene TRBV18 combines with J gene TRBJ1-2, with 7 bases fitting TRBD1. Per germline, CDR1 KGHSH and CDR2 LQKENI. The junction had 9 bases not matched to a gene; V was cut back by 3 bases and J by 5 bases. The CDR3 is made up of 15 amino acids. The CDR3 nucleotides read TGTGCCAGCTCACCTTACAACAGGGGAGGTTATGGCTACACCTTC. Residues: CASSPYNRGGYGYTF.

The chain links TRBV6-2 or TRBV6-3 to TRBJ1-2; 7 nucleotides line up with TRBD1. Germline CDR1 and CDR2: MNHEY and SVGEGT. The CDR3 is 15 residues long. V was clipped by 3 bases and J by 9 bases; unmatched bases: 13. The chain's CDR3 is CASSYTTTGIDRYTF. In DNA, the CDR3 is TGTGCCAGCAGTTATACGACGACAGGGATCGACCGCTACACCTTC.

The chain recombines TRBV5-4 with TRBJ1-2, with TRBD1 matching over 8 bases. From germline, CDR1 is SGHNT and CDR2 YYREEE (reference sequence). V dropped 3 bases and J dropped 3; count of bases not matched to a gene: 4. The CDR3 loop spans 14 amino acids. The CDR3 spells CASSSTGEDYGYTF. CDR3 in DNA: TGTGCCAGCAGCTCGACAGGGGAAGACTATGGCTACACCTTC. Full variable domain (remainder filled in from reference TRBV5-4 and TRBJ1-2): ETGVTQSPTHLIKTRGQQVTLRCSSQSGHNTVSWYQQALGQGPQFIFQYYREEENGRGNFPPRFSGLQFPNYSSELNVNALELDDSALYLCASSSTGEDYGYTFGSGTRLTVV.

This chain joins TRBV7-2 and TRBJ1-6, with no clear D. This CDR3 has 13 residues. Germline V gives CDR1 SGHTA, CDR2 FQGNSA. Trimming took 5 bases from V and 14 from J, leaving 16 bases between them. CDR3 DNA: TGTGCCAGCAGCCCCCCAGGTCTAACCACCCTCCACTTT. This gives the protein CASSPPGLTTLHF.

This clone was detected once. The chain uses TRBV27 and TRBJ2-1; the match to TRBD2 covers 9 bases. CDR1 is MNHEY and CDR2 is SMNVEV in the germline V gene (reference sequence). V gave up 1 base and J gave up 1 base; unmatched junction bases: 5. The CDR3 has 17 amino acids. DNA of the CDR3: TGTGCCAGCAGTTTATGGGCTAGCGGGGCTTCCTACAATGAGCAGTTCTTC. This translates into CASSLWASGASYNEQFF.

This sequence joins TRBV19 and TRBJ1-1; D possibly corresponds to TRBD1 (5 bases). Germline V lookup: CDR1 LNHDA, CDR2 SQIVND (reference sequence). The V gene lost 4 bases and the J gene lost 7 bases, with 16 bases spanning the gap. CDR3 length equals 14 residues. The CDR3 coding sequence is TGTGCCAGTAGTAGAGTTGGAGGGACCGGTGAAGCTTTCTTT. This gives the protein CASSRVGGTGEAFF.

The CDR3 region has the DNA TGTGCCATCAGTGCGGACAGGGACAATCAGCCCCAGCATTTT. It encodes CAISADRDNQPQHF. The V call is TRBV10-3, the J call TRBJ1-5; 8 nucleotides agree with TRBD1. The CDR3 has 14 amino acids. Per the germline V gene, CDR1 is ENHRY and CDR2 is SYGVKD. The ends lost 4 bases at V and 3 bases at J; junction bases unmatched: 2.

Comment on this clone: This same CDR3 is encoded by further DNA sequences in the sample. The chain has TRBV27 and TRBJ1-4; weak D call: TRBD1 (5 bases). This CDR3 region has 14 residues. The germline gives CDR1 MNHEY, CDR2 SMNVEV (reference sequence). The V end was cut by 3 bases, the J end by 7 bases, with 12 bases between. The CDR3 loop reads CASSFAGRGEKLFF. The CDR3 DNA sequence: TGTGCCAGCAGTTTTGCAGGGCGGGGTGAAAAACTGTTTTTT.

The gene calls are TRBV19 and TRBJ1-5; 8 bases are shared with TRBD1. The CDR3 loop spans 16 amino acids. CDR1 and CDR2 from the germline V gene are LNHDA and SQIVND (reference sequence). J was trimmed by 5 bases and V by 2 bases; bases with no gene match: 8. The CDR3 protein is CASSIIVGRGHQPQHF. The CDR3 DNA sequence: TGTGCCAGTAGTATAATCGTGGGCAGGGGGCATCAGCCCCAGCATTTT.

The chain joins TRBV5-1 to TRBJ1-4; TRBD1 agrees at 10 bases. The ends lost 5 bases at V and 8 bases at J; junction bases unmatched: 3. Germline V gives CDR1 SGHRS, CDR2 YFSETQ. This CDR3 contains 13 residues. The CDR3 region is CASRGTGDEKLFF. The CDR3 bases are TGCGCCAGCAGGGGGACAGGGGACGAAAAACTGTTTTTT.

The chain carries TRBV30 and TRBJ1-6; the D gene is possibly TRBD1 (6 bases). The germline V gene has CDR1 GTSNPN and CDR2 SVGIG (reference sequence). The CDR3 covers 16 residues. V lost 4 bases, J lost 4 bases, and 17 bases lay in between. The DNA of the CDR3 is TGTGCCTGGACAAGGACAGTTAACGATTATAATTCACCCCTCCACTTT. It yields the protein CAWTRTVNDYNSPLHF.

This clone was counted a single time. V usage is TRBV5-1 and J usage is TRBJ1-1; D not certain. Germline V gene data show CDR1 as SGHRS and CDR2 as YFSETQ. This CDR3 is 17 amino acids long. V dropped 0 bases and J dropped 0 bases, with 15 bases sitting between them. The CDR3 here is CASSLADSTSMNTEAFF. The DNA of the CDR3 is TGCGCCAGCAGCTTGGCCGACTCCACTTCCATGAACACTGAAGCTTTCTTT.

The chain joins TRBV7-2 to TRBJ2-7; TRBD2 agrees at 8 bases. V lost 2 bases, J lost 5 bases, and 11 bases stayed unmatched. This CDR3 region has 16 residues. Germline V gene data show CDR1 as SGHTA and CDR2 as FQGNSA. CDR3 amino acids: CASSLSIAGYFDEQYF. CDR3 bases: TGTGCCAGCAGCTTAAGTATAGCGGGGTATTTCGACGAGCAGTACTTC.

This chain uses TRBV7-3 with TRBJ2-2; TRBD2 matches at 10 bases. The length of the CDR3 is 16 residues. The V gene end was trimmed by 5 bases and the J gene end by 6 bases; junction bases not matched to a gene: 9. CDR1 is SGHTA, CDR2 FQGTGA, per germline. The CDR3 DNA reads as TGTGCCAGCAGCCCTCGCGAGGGACTAGCGTCCGGGGAGCTGTTTTTT. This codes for CASSPREGLASGELFF.

This chain's CDR3 is CASRTTGPPYGYTF. CDR3 nucleotide sequence: TGTGCCAGCAGGACGACAGGCCCCCCCTATGGCTACACCTTC. This chain connects TRBV2 to TRBJ1-2, with D possibly being TRBD1 (6 bases). This CDR3 has 14 amino acids. V dropped 6 bases and J dropped 4 bases, with 15 bases sitting between them. Germline V gene data show CDR1 as SNHLY and CDR2 as FYNNEI.

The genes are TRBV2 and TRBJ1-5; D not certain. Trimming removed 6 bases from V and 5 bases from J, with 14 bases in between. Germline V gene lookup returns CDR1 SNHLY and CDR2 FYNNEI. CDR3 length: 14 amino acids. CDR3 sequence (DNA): TGTGCCAGCAGCTCGCAGGCCCTTGATCAGCCCCAGCATTTT. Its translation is CASSSQALDQPQHF.

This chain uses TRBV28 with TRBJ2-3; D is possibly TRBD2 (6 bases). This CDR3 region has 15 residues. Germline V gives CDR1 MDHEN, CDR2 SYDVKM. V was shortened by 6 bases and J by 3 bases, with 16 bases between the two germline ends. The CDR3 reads CASRRAGGFTDTQYF. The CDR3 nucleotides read TGTGCCAGCAGGCGAGCAGGAGGGTTTACAGATACGCAGTATTTT. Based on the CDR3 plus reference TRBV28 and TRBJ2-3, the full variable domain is DVKVTQSSRYLVKRTGEKVFLECVQDMDHENMFWYRQDPGLGLRLIYFSYDVKMKEKGDIPEGYSVSREKKERFSLILESASTNQTSMYLCASRRAGGFTDTQYFGPGTRLTVL.

CDR3 coding DNA: TGTGCCAGCAGCCAAGATCCGGGGTGGATGAACACTGAAGCTTTCTTT. It is translated as CASSQDPGWMNTEAFF. The chain has TRBV14 and TRBJ1-1, with D unresolved. CDR3 length equals 16 residues. Trimming shortened V by 0 bases and J by 0 bases, and 11 bases separated the two germline ends. CDR1 and CDR2 (germline): SGHDN, FVKESK.

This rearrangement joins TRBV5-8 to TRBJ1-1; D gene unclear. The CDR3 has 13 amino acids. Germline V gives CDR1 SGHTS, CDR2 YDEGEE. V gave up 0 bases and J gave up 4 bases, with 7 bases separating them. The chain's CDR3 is CASSLERLTEAFF. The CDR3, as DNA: TGTGCCAGCAGCTTGGAGCGCCTCACTGAAGCTTTCTTT.

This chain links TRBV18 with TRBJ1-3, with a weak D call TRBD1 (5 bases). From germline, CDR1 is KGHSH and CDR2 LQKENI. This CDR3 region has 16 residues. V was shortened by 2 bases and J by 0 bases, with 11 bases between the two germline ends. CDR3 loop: CASSPITGNSGNTIYF. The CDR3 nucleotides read TGTGCCAGCTCACCAATTACAGGCAACTCTGGAAACACCATATATTTT.

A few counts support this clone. The CDR3 DNA reads as TGTGCCAGTAGTACCGGGATATGGGACACTGAAGCTTTCTTT. Protein sequence: CASSTGIWDTEAFF. The chain is built from TRBV19 and TRBJ1-1; no definite D call. V lost 4 bases and J lost 3, with 12 bases in between. Germline V gene lookup returns CDR1 LNHDA and CDR2 SQIVND (reference sequence). The CDR3 extends over 14 amino acids.

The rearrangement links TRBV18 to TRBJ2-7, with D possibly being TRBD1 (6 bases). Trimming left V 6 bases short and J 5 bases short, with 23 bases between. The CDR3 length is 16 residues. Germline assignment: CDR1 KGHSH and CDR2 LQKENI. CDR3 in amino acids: CASSPSKRQVIHEQYF. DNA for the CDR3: TGTGCCAGCTCCCCATCCAAACGACAGGTCATTCACGAGCAGTACTTC.

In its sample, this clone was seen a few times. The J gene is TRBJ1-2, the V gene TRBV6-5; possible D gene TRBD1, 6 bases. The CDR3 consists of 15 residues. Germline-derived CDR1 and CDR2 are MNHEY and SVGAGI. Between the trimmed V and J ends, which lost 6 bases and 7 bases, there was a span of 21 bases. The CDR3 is CASSGNDRRKGGYTF. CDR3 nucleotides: TGTGCCAGCAGCGGTAATGACAGGAGGAAAGGTGGCTACACCTTC.

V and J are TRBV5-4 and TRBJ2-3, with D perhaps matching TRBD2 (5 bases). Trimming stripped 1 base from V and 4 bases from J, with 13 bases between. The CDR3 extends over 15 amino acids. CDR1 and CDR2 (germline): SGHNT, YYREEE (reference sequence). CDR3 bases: TGTGCCAGCAGCTTGTGGGCGGGTGCGGCAGATACGCAGTATTTT. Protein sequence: CASSLWAGAADTQYF. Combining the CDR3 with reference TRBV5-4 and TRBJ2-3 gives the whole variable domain ETGVTQSPTHLIKTRGQQVTLRCSSQSGHNTVSWYQQALGQGPQFIFQYYREEENGRGNFPPRFSGLQFPNYSSELNVNALELDDSALYLCASSLWAGAADTQYFGPGTRLTVL.

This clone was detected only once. In DNA, the CDR3 is TGTGCCAGTAGCCCCGTCGGGATAGGCCAGTCCCCCCAGCATTTT. It encodes CASSPVGIGQSPQHF. The J gene is TRBJ1-5, the V gene TRBV19; D unresolved. V was shortened by 6 bases and J by 10 bases, with 22 bases between the two germline ends. The CDR3 loop spans 15 amino acids. Germline lookup yields CDR1 LNHDA and CDR2 SQIVND (reference sequence).

The CDR3 DNA reads as TGTGCCAGTAGTCACGACAGGGGAAATCAGCCCCAGCATTTT. It encodes CASSHDRGNQPQHF. The rearrangement uses TRBV19 and TRBJ1-5; 8 positions agree with TRBD1. Per germline, CDR1 LNHDA and CDR2 SQIVND (reference sequence). The trim removed 5 bases at V and 4 bases at J, leaving 4 bases unmatched. The CDR3 contains 14 residues. The full variable domain, completed using reference TRBV19 and TRBJ1-5, is DGGITQSPKYLFRKEGQNVTLSCEQNLNHDAMYWYRQDPGQGLRLIYYSQIVNDFQKGDIAEGYSVSREKKESFPLTVTSAQKNPTAFYLCASSHDRGNQPQHFGDGTRLSIL.

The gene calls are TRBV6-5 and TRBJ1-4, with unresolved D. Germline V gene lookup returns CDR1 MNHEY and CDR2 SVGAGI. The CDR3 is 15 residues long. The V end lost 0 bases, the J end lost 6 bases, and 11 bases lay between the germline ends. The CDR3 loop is CASSYSGSGYEKLFF. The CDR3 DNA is TGTGCCAGCAGTTACTCCGGGTCTGGGTATGAAAAACTGTTTTTT.

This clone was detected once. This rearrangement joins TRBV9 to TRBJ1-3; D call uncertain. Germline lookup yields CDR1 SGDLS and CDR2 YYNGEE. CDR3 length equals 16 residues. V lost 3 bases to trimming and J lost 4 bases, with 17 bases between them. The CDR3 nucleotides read TGTGCCAGCAGCGCAGGTGACATCGACGCGGGAAACACCATATATTTT. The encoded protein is CASSAGDIDAGNTIYF.